This T cell receptor (beta chain) stems from a study of blood T cells in healthy people across ages. The V end lost 6 bases, the J end lost 2 bases, and 14 bases lay between the germline ends. The CDR3 is made up of 15 amino acids. Germline CDR1 reads DFQATT; CDR2 reads SNEGSKA (reference sequence). Combining a sample-barcoded 5' primer with a J-beta primer mix, a second PCR ran for roughly 7 to 11 cycles. TCRdb reanalysed the 5' RACE reads using MiXCR and keeps one entry per CDR3 protein. Of about a million distinct CDR3 sequences listed, roughly 51% are singletons. The sequenced sample consisted of blood. This TCR was sampled from a woman aged 55-69 years in good health. The rearrangement joins TRBV20-1 to TRBJ2-6; TRBD1 is a possible D gene (5 bases). The CDR3 DNA follows: TGCAGTGCCACCCAATCCAGGGCTGGGGCCAACGTCCTGACTTTC. Protein product: CSATQSRAGANVLTF.